Each of the 29 T cell receptor beta chains below was sequenced from the same sample in a study of siplizumab effects on memory and regulatory T cells. Method: immunoSEQ multiplex PCR; TCRdb's copy keeps in-frame clones and lacks some. The table has over 95,000 clones, approximately 92% seen once. The sample taken for sequencing was non-Treg CD4+ T cells sorted from blood. These TCRs come from a human donor in good health.

The chain carries TRBV7-6 and TRBJ1-2, with TRBD1 as a possible D gene (6 bases). V was cut by 4 bases and J by 2 bases, with 8 bases left in between. Germline V gene data show CDR1 as SGHVS and CDR2 as FNYEAQ. This CDR3 spans 13 amino acids. CDR3 in DNA: TGTGCCAGCAGCTCAGGGACAAACTATGGCTACACCTTC. Translated: CASSSGTNYGYTF.

The rearrangement joins TRBV11-2 to TRBJ2-3; D is possibly TRBD2 (6 bases). Per the germline V gene, CDR1 is SGHAT and CDR2 is FQNNGV. The length of the CDR3 is 16 residues. V lost 5 bases, J lost 0 bases, and 15 bases lay in between. CDR3 amino acids: CASSMGLPPSTDTQYF. The CDR3 DNA follows: TGTGCCAGCAGCATGGGACTTCCACCTAGCACAGATACGCAGTATTTT.

CDR3 loop: CASSELKTSYSYEQYF. CDR3 bases: TGTGCCAGCAGTGAATTAAAGACTAGTTATTCCTACGAGCAGTACTTC. V is TRBV6-1 and J is TRBJ2-7; D possibly corresponds to TRBD2 (6 bases). This CDR3 is built from 16 residues. Germline V gene sequence: CDR1 MNHNS, CDR2 SASEGT. Trimming pared 2 bases from V and 1 base from J, leaving 15 bases between.

The chain recombines TRBV6-4 with TRBJ2-5, with D unclear. The CDR3 runs to 17 residues. Germline CDR1 is MRHNA and CDR2 is SNTAGT. Trimming stripped 0 bases from V and 0 bases from J, with 14 bases between. CDR3 amino acids: CASSDSKAPEYQETQYF. CDR3 nucleotides: TGTGCCAGCAGTGACTCGAAAGCGCCCGAGTACCAAGAGACCCAGTACTTC.

The CDR3 nucleotides are TGTGCCAGCAGCGTGGGCGGCCAAGAGACCCAGTACTTC. Residues: CASSVGGQETQYF. The chain has TRBV9 and TRBJ2-5, with D unresolved. The germline V and J ends were trimmed by 2 bases and 1 base, with 6 bases remaining between them. This CDR3 is built from 13 residues. Germline V gene lookup returns CDR1 SGDLS and CDR2 YYNGEE.

This chain links TRBV5-1 with TRBJ2-3, with D perhaps TRBD1 (6 bases). V lost 8 bases, J lost 2 bases, and 12 bases lay in between. The germline V gene encodes CDR1 SGHRS and CDR2 YFSETQ. This CDR3 comprises 13 residues. CDR3 protein: CASRGGSTDTQYF. The CDR3 nucleotides are TGCGCCAGTAGAGGGGGTTCCACAGATACGCAGTATTTT.

The chain combines TRBV23-1 with TRBJ1-4; possibly TRBD1 for D (6 bases). TRBV23-1 is known as an ORF, though its function is uncertain. The length of the CDR3 is 17 residues. Trimming took 2 bases from V and 4 from J, leaving 17 bases between them. The DNA for the CDR3 is TGCGCCAGCAGTCAAGCGAGTACAGGGTTGGGTAATGAAAAACTGTTTTTT. The encoded protein is CASSQASTGLGNEKLFF.

The chain has TRBV7-2 and TRBJ1-1; D remains ambiguous. Trimming cost V 5 bases and J 7 bases, with 11 bases left between them. From germline, CDR1 is SGHTA and CDR2 FQGNSA. CDR3 length equals 12 residues. This CDR3 is CASSINSREAFF. The CDR3 nucleotides read TGTGCCAGCAGCATTAATAGTCGTGAAGCTTTCTTT.

V and J are TRBV6-6 and TRBJ2-7; D is unresolved. The CDR3 contains 16 residues. Looked up from germline, CDR1 is MNHNY and CDR2 is SVGAGI (reference sequence). V was shortened by 0 bases and J by 1 base, with 13 bases between the two germline ends. The CDR3 reads CASSYSRTDLSYEQYF. The CDR3 DNA follows: TGTGCCAGCAGTTACTCTCGCACAGACCTATCCTACGAGCAGTACTTC.

The rearrangement uses TRBV6-5 and TRBJ1-2, with TRBD1 matching 7 bases. CDR3 length equals 15 residues. Germline trimming cut 0 bases from V and 6 bases from J; bases unmatched to any gene: 7. Germline CDR1 reads MNHEY; CDR2 reads SVGAGI. This CDR3 is CASSYSNPGQNGYTF. In DNA form, the CDR3 reads TGTGCCAGCAGTTACTCTAATCCGGGACAGAATGGCTACACCTTC.

This chain connects TRBV5-1 to TRBJ2-5; no firm D call. Germline CDR1 is SGHRS and CDR2 is YFSETQ. V was pared by 0 bases and J by 2 bases, with 8 bases between. The CDR3 extends over 14 amino acids. For the CDR3, the DNA is TGCGCCAGCAGCTTGGGGGCAGCACAAGAGACCCAGTACTTC. Translated: CASSLGAAQETQYF.

CDR3 sequence reads: CASRRQGDGNTIYF. The CDR3 DNA is TGTGCCAGCAGGAGACAGGGTGATGGAAACACCATATATTTT. This sequence joins TRBV6-6 and TRBJ1-3; 7 bases map to TRBD1. There are 14 residues in the CDR3. V lost 6 bases to trimming and J lost 3 bases; unmatched junction nucleotides: 5. Germline V lookup: CDR1 MNHNY, CDR2 SVGAGI (reference sequence).

The rearrangement links TRBV15 to TRBJ2-5; weak D call: TRBD2 (6 bases). Germline V lookup: CDR1 LNHNV, CDR2 YYDKDF (reference sequence). The CDR3 has 15 amino acids. V lost 2 bases and J 0 bases, leaving 10 bases between the germline ends. The CDR3 bases are TGTGCCACCAGCAGACTCGGAGGGAACCAAGAGACCCAGTACTTC. It yields the protein CATSRLGGNQETQYF.

This clone was counted once. V usage is TRBV9 and J usage is TRBJ1-4; possible D gene TRBD1, 5 bases. Per the germline V gene, CDR1 is SGDLS and CDR2 is YYNGEE. This CDR3 spans 15 amino acids. Trimming took 0 bases from V and 5 from J, leaving 11 bases between them. CDR3 sequence (DNA): TGTGCCAGCAGCGTAGTTCCGACAGAGAATGAAAAACTGTTTTTT. Amino acid sequence: CASSVVPTENEKLFF.

The rearrangement joins TRBV10-3 to TRBJ2-2; TRBD2 matches at 7 bases. In germline, CDR1 is ENHRY, CDR2 SYGVKD. V shed 11 bases and J 7 bases; nucleotides not matched to a gene: 10. This CDR3 has 13 amino acids. The DNA for the CDR3 is TGTGCCGCCGCGGGACTATTCGGCGGGGAGCTGTTTTTT. Translated: CAAAGLFGGELFF.

This chain links TRBV6-6 with TRBJ1-2; D is undetermined. Germline lookup yields CDR1 MNHNY and CDR2 SVGAGI (reference sequence). This CDR3 comprises 14 residues. V was shortened by 0 bases and J by 8 bases, with 13 bases between the two germline ends. This CDR3 reads CASSYSGDILGYTF. CDR3 nucleotide sequence: TGTGCCAGCAGTTACTCTGGCGACATCCTGGGCTACACCTTC.

The V call is TRBV6-1, the J call TRBJ2-5; D assignment may be TRBD1 or TRBD2 (5 bases each). Germline CDR1 and CDR2: MNHNS and SASEGT. The CDR3 contains 13 residues. The germline V and J ends were trimmed by 7 bases and 2 bases, with 11 bases remaining between them. Here the CDR3 reads CASILEGQETQYF. Written as DNA, the CDR3 is TGTGCCAGCATCCTTGAGGGGCAAGAGACCCAGTACTTC.

V and J are TRBV5-6 and TRBJ2-3; D is uncertain. CDR1 SGHDT and CDR2 YYEEEE come from the germline V gene. Trimming pared 0 bases from V and 5 bases from J, leaving 4 bases between. This CDR3 has 12 amino acids. The chain's CDR3 is CASSLVVDTQYF. The CDR3 coding sequence is TGTGCCAGCAGCTTGGTTGTAGATACGCAGTATTTT.

The CDR3 sequence is CASSVGPGERGYTF. The CDR3 DNA is TGCGCCAGCAGCGTGGGACCCGGCGAGAGGGGCTACACCTTC. This chain connects TRBV5-1 to TRBJ1-2, with a possible D match to TRBD1 (5 bases). CDR1 and CDR2 (germline): SGHRS, YFSETQ. The CDR3 is 14 amino acids. Trimming took off 4 bases at V and 8 bases at J, with 18 bases between the two ends.

The CDR3 is CASSLTHGFKNEKLFF. In DNA form, the CDR3 reads TGTGCCAGCAGCCTTACTCACGGATTCAAGAATGAAAAACTGTTTTTT. The rearrangement uses TRBV5-5 and TRBJ1-4; D is unclear. This CDR3 comprises 16 residues. V was pared by 4 bases and J by 5 bases, with 18 bases between. Germline V gives CDR1 SGHKS, CDR2 YYEKEE (reference sequence).

This rearrangement joins TRBV6-5 to TRBJ2-5, with 9 bases lining up with TRBD2. V lost 2 bases and J lost 2; bases outside the gene matches: 6. Germline assignment: CDR1 MNHEY and CDR2 SVGAGI. This CDR3 contains 16 residues. CDR3 sequence: CASSYPRAGGQETQYF. CDR3 nucleotide sequence: TGTGCCAGCAGTTACCCTCGGGCGGGGGGGCAAGAGACCCAGTACTTC.

The chain has TRBV19 and TRBJ1-2; possibly TRBD1 for D (6 bases). The CDR3 runs 17 residues. The V gene's germline CDR1 is LNHDA and CDR2 SQIVND (reference sequence). V shed 6 bases and J shed 8 bases, with 28 bases lying between them. CDR3 residues: CASSPLAGHREVQGYTF. In DNA, the CDR3 is TGTGCCAGTAGCCCCCTTGCCGGACACAGGGAAGTACAAGGCTACACCTTC.

The chain combines TRBV9 with TRBJ1-1; 7 bases are shared with TRBD1. This CDR3 is built from 14 residues. Germline trimming cut 4 bases from V and 7 bases from J; bases unmatched to any gene: 10. Germline CDR1 and CDR2: SGDLS and YYNGEE. CDR3 sequence (DNA): TGTGCCAGCAGCCTTCGACCAGACAGGGATGAAGCTTTCTTT. It yields the protein CASSLRPDRDEAFF.

This clone occurred once. V gene TRBV19 combines with J gene TRBJ2-3; possible D gene TRBD1, 5 bases. This CDR3 region has 14 residues. Germline CDR1 reads LNHDA; CDR2 reads SQIVND (reference sequence). Trimming removed 4 bases from V and 3 bases from J, with 11 bases in between. The CDR3 coding sequence is TGTGCCAGTAGTACCCGCCCAGGGACAGATACGCAGTATTTT. Amino acid sequence: CASSTRPGTDTQYF.

The chain uses TRBV19 and TRBJ1-4; perhaps TRBD1 as D (5 bases). The CDR3 is 15 residues long. Trimming removed 3 bases from V and 6 bases from J, with 14 bases in between. CDR1 and CDR2 from the germline V gene are LNHDA and SQIVND (reference sequence). In DNA, the CDR3 is TGTGCCAGTAGTATTTCGGGGGAGAGGTATGAAAAACTGTTTTTT. As protein: CASSISGERYEKLFF.

The chain links TRBV6-6 to TRBJ2-5; 12 bases match TRBD2. The CDR3 consists of 16 residues. J gave up 1 base and V 5 bases, and 5 bases lay outside the gene matches. From germline, CDR1 is MNHNY and CDR2 SVGAGI (reference sequence). The CDR3 is CASSKRTSGVQETQYF. The CDR3 bases are TGTGCCAGCAGTAAACGGACTAGCGGGGTCCAAGAGACCCAGTACTTC.

The chain employs TRBV5-5 and TRBJ2-2; the D is unclear. CDR3 size: 13 residues. Germline values: CDR1 SGHKS, CDR2 YYEKEE (reference sequence). CDR3 bases: TGTGCTTCGGAAAGGAGCGTCACCGGGGAGCTGTTTTTT. Amino acids: CASERSVTGELFF.

The chain combines TRBV6-1 with TRBJ2-1; 7 bases are a match to TRBD1. The CDR3 runs 15 residues. Trimming at V came to 0 bases and at J to 8 bases, leaving 7 bases not matched to a gene. The V gene's germline CDR1 is MNHNS and CDR2 SASEGT. This CDR3 reads CASSEARQGADEQFF. CDR3 nucleotide sequence: TGTGCCAGCAGTGAAGCGCGACAGGGCGCCGATGAGCAGTTCTTC.

The chain is built from TRBV7-6 and TRBJ2-3; 16 nucleotides agree with TRBD2. V lost 4 bases, J lost 2 bases, and 18 bases stayed unmatched. The CDR3 is made up of 22 amino acids. Germline CDR1 SGHVS, CDR2 FNYEAQ. CDR3 loop: CASSSQPGLAGGYRLSTDTQYF. CDR3 nucleotides: TGTGCCAGCAGCTCCCAACCGGGACTAGCGGGGGGGTATCGACTTTCCACAGATACGCAGTATTTT.